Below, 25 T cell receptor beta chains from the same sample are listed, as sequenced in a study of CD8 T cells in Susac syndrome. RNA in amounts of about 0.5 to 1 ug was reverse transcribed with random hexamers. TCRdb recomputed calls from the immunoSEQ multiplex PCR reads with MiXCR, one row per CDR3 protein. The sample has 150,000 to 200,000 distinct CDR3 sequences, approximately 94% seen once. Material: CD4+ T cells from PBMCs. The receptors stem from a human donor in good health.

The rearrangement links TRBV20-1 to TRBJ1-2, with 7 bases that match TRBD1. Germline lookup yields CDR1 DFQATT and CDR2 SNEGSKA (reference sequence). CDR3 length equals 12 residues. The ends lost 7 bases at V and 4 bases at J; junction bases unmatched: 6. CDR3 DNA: TGCAGTGTCGACAGGGACGGCTATGGCTACACCTTC. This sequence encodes CSVDRDGYGYTF.

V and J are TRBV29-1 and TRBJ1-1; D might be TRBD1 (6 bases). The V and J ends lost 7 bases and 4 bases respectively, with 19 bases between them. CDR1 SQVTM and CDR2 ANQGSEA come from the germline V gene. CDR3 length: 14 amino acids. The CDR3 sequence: CSAAEGVYATEAFF. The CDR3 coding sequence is TGCAGCGCGGCGGAGGGGGTTTACGCCACTGAAGCTTTCTTT.

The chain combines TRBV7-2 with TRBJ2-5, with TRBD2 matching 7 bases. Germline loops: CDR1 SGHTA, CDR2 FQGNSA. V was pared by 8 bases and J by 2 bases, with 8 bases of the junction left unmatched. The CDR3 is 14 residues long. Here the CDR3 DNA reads TGTGCCAGCGGTCGACCTAGCGGTCAAGAGACCCAGTACTTC. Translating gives CASGRPSGQETQYF.

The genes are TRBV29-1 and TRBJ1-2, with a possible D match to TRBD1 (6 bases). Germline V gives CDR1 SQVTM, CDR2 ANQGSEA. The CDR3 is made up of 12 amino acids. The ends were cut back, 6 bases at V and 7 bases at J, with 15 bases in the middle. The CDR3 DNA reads TGCAGCGTGGCCACAGGGCAGGGTGGCTACACCTTC. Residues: CSVATGQGGYTF.

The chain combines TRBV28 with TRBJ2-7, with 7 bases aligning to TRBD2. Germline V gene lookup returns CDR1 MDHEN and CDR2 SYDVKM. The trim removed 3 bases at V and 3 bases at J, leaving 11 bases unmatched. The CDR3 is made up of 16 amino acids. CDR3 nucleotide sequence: TGTGCCAGCAGTTTCCTGGGGGGGGAACCTCTCTACGAGCAGTACTTC. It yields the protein CASSFLGGEPLYEQYF. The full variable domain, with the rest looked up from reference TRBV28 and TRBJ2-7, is DVKVTQSSRYLVKRTGEKVFLECVQDMDHENMFWYRQDPGLGLRLIYFSYDVKMKEKGDIPEGYSVSREKKERFSLILESASTNQTSMYLCASSFLGGEPLYEQYFGPGTRLTVT.

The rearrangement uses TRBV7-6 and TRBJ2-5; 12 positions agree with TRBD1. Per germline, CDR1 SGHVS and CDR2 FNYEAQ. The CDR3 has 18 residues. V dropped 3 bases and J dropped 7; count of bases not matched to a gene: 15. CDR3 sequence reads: CASSLMDMGDRGLWTQYF. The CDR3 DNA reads TGTGCCAGCAGCTTGATGGATATGGGGGACAGGGGGCTTTGGACCCAGTACTTC.

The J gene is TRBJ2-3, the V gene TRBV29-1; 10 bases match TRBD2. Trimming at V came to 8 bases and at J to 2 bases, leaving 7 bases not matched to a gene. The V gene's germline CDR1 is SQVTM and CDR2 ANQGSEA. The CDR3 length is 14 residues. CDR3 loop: CSTRTSGNTDTQYF. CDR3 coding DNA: TGCAGCACCCGGACTAGCGGAAACACAGATACGCAGTATTTT.

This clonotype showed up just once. The CDR3 nucleotides read TGCGCCAGCGGATTTCTTGGGGAAGATACGCAGTATTTT. It is translated as CASGFLGEDTQYF. The gene calls are TRBV4-3 and TRBJ2-3; no firm D call. Trimming pared 8 bases from V and 5 bases from J, leaving 14 bases between. The germline V gene encodes CDR1 LGHNA and CDR2 YSLEER. This CDR3 region has 13 residues.

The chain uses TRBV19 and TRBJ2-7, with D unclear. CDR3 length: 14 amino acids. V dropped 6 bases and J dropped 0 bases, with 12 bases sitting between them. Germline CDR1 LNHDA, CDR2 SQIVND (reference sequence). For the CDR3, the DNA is TGTGCCAGTAGAGCGACTTATAGCTCCTACGAGCAGTACTTC. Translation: CASRATYSSYEQYF.

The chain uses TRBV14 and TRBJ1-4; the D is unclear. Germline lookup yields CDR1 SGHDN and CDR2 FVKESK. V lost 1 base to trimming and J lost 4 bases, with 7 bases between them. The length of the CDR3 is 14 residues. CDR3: CASSQAPYNEKLFF. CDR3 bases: TGTGCCAGCAGCCAAGCCCCGTATAATGAAAAACTGTTTTTT.

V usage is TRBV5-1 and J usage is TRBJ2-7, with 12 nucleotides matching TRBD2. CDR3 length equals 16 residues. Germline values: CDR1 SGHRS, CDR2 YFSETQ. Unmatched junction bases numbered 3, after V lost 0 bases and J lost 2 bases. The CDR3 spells CASSLVPSGRAYEQYF. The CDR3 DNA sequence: TGCGCCAGCAGCTTGGTACCTAGCGGGAGGGCCTACGAGCAGTACTTC. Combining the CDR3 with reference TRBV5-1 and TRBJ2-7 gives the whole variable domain KAGVTQTPRYLIKTRGQQVTLSCSPISGHRSVSWYQQTPGQGLQFLFEYFSETQRNKGNFPGRFSGRQFSNSRSEMNVSTLELGDSALYLCASSLVPSGRAYEQYFGPGTRLTVT.

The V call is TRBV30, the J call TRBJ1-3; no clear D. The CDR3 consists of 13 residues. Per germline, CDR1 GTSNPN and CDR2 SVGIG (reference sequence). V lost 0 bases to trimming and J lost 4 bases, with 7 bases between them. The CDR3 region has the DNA TGTGCCTGGAGTGTAGGAACCGGAAACACCATATATTTT. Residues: CAWSVGTGNTIYF. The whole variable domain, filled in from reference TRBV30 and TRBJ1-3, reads SQTIHQWPATLVQPVGSPLSLECTVEGTSNPNLYWYRQAAGRGLQLLFYSVGIGQISSEVPQNLSASRPQDRQFILSSKKLLLSDSGFYLCAWSVGTGNTIYFGEGSWLTVV.

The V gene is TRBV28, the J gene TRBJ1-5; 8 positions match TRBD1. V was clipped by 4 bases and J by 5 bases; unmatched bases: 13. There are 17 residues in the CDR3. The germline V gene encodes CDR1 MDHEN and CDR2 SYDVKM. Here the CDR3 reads CASSSSQQGGWYQPQHF. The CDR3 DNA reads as TGTGCCAGCAGTTCTTCACAACAGGGGGGTTGGTATCAGCCCCAGCATTTT.

The DNA of the CDR3 is TGTGCCTGGAGTGTACAAGCGCGGGAGACCCAGTACTTC. It codes for CAWSVQARETQYF. The chain couples TRBV30 to TRBJ2-5; D uncertain. Trimming cost V 0 bases and J 5 bases, with 10 bases left between them. Germline assignment: CDR1 GTSNPN and CDR2 SVGIG (reference sequence). The CDR3 extends over 13 amino acids.

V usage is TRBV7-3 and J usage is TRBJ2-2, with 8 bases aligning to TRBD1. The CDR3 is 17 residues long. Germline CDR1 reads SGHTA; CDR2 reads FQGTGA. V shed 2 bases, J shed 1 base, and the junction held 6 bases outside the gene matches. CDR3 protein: CASSLRPGGLNTGELFF. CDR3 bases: TGTGCCAGCAGCTTACGCCCAGGGGGCCTGAACACCGGGGAGCTGTTTTTT.

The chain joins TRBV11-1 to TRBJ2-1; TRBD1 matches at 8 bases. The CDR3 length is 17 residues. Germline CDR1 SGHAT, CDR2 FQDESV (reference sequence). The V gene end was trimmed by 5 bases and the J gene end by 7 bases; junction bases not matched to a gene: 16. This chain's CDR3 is CASSPFAGRGHNNEQFF. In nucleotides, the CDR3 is TGTGCCAGCAGCCCCTTTGCCGGCAGGGGGCACAATAATGAGCAGTTCTTC.

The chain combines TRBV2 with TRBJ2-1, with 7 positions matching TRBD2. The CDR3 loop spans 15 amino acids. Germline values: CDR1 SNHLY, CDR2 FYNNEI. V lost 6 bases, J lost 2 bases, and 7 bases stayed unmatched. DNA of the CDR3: TGTGCCAGCAGCCGAGAGGGACTACCCTACAATGAGCAGTTCTTC. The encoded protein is CASSREGLPYNEQFF.

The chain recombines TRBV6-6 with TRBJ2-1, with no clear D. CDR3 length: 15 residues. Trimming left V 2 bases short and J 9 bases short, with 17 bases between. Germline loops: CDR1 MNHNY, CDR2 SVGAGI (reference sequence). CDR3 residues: CASSYAPFPRGEQFF. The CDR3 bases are TGTGCCAGCAGTTACGCCCCCTTTCCCCGTGGTGAGCAGTTCTTC.

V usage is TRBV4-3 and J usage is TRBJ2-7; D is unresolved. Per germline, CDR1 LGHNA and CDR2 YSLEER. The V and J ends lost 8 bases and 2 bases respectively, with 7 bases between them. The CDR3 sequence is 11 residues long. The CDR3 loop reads CASGSTYEQYF. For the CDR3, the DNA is TGCGCCAGCGGCAGTACCTACGAGCAGTACTTC.

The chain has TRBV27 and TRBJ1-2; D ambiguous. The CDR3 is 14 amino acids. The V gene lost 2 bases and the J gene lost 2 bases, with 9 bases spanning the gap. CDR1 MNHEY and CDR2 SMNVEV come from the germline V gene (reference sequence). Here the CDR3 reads CASSLRPANYGYTF. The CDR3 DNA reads TGTGCCAGCAGTTTAAGGCCAGCCAACTATGGCTACACCTTC.

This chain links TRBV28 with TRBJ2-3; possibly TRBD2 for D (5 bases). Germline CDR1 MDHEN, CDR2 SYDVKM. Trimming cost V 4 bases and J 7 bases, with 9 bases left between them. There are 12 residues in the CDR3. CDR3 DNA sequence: TGTGCCAGCAGTTCGGGAACCTATACGCAGTATTTT. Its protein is CASSSGTYTQYF.

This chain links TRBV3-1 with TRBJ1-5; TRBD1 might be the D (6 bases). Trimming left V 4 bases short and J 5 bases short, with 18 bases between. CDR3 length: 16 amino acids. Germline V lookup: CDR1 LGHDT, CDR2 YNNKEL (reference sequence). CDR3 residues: CASSPSNTGYDQPQHF. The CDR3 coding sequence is TGTGCCAGCAGCCCCTCTAACACAGGGTACGATCAGCCCCAGCATTTT.

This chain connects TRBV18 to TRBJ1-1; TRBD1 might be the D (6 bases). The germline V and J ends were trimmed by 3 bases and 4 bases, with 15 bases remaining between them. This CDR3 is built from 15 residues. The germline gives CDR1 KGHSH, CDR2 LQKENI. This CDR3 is CASSPRTGSPTEAFF. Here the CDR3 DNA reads TGTGCCAGCTCACCCAGAACAGGGTCTCCCACTGAAGCTTTCTTT.

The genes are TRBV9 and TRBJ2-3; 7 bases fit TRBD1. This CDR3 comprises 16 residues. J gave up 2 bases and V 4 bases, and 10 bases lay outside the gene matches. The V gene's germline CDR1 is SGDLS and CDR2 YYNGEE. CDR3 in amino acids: CASSSAVGTDTDTQYF. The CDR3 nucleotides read TGTGCCAGCAGCTCAGCGGTGGGGACAGACACAGATACGCAGTATTTT.

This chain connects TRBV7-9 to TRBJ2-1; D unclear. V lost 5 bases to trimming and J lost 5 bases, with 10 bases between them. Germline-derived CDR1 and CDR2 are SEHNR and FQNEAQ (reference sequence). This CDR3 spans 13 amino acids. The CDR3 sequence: CASSTDPDNEQFF. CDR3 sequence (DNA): TGTGCCAGCAGCACTGACCCAGACAATGAGCAGTTCTTC.